The clone carrying this T cell receptor beta chain has at least ten counts. This sample is part of a study of neurological immune-mediated disorders. Trimming at V came to 4 bases and at J to 11 bases, leaving 6 bases not matched to a gene. This CDR3 is 13 amino acids long. Using its own MiXCR run on the 5' RACE reads, TCRdb lists one record per CDR3 protein. The sample lists 50,000 or so distinct CDR3 sequences; around 3.3% were seen once. This clonotype originated in a man aged 35 to 55 with multiple sclerosis. The rearrangement uses TRBV12-3 or TRBV12-4 and TRBJ1-1; 11 positions agree with TRBD1. The sequenced sample was PBMCs. CDR3: CASSSGTGGSAFF. For the CDR3, the DNA is TGTGCCAGCAGTTCCGGGACAGGGGGTTCGGCTTTCTTT.